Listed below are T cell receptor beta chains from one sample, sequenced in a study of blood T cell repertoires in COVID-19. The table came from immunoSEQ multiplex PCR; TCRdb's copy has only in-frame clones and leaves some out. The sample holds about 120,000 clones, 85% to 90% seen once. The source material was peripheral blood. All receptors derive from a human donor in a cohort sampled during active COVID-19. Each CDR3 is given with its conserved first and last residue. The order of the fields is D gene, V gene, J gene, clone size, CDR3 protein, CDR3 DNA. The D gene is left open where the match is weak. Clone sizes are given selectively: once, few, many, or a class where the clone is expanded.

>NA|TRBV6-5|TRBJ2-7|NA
CASSYSAGYEQYF
TGTGCCAGCAGTTACTCTGCCGGTTACGAGCAGTACTTC
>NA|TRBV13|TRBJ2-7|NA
CASSLGQRGYEQYF
TGTGCCAGCAGCTTAGGTCAACGGGGGTACGAGCAGTACTTC
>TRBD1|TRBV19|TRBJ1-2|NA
CASSNGGTGNYGYTF
TGTGCCAGTAGTAATGGTGGGACAGGGAACTATGGCTACACCTTC
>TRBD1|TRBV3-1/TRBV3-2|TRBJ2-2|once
CASSFRQGGTGELFF
TGTGCCAGCAGCTTCAGACAGGGCGGCACCGGGGAGCTGTTTTTT
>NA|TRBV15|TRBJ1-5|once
CATSRDYSNQPQHF
TGTGCCACCAGCAGAGACTATAGCAATCAGCCCCAGCATTTT
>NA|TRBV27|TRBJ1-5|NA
CASSSRGYSNQPQHF
TGTGCCAGCAGTTCCAGGGGTTATAGCAATCAGCCCCAGCATTTT
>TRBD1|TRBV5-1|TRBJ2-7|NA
CASSPWTGGSYEQYF
TGCGCCAGCAGCCCATGGACAGGGGGTTCCTACGAGCAGTACTTC
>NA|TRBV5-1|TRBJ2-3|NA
CASSLPSGQTSTDTQYF
TGCGCCAGCAGCTTGCCCAGCGGGCAAACTAGCACAGATACGCAGTATTTT
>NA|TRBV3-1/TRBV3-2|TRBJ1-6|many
CASSQVEVGSPLHF
TGTGCCAGCAGCCAAGTGGAGGTGGGTTCACCCCTCCACTTT
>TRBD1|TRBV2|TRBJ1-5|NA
CASSSRTGDSNQPQHF
TGTGCCAGCAGCTCTCGGACAGGGGATAGCAATCAGCCCCAGCATTTT
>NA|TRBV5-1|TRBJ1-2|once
CASSLGRGDGYGYTF
TGCGCCAGCAGCTTGGGGCGCGGGGACGGCTATGGCTACACCTTC
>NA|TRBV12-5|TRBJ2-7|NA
CASGLGPIGVYEQYF
TGTGCTAGTGGTCTTGGACCCATAGGGGTATACGAGCAGTACTTC
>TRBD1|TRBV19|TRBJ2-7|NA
CASSFTGGSEQYF
TGTGCCAGTAGTTTCACAGGGGGCAGCGAGCAGTACTTC
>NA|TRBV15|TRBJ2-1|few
CATSRETDTYNEQFF
TGTGCCACCAGCAGAGAAACGGACACTTACAATGAGCAGTTCTTC
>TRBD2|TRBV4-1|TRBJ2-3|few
CASSDGRATDTQYF
TGCGCCAGCAGCGACGGGAGGGCCACAGATACGCAGTATTTT
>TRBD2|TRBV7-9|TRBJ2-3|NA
CASSLAASGSADTQYF
TGTGCCAGCAGCTTAGCGGCTAGCGGGAGCGCAGATACGCAGTATTTT
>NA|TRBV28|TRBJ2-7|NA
CASSPDTTSSYEQYF
TGTGCCAGCAGCCCCGACACCACAAGCTCCTACGAGCAGTACTTC
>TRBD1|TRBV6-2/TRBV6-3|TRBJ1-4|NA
CASSTTGSELFF
TGTGCCAGCAGTACGACAGGGTCTGAACTGTTTTTT
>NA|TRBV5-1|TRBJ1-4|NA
CASSPLGPNEKLFF
TGCGCCAGCAGCCCTTTGGGCCCTAATGAAAAACTGTTTTTT
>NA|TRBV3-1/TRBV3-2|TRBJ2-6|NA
CASSSQRGSNVLTF
TGTGCCAGCAGCTCCCAAAGGGGATCCAACGTCCTGACTTTC
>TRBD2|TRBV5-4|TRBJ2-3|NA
CASSFLAGGFTDTQYF
TGTGCCAGCAGCTTTCTAGCGGGGGGCTTCACAGATACGCAGTATTTT
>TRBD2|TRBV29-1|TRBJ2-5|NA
CSAGGGTSGALRETQYF
TGCAGCGCAGGAGGCGGGACTAGCGGAGCTCTCCGGGAGACCCAGTACTTC
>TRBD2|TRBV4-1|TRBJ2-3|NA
CASSPQSGRPLTDTQYF
TGCGCCAGCAGCCCCCAAAGCGGGAGACCTCTCACAGATACGCAGTATTTT
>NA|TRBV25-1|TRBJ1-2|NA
CASSETGMAYGYTF
TGTGCCAGCAGTGAAACGGGAATGGCCTATGGCTACACCTTC
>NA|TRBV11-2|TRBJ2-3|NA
CASSLVQPPDTQYF
TGTGCCAGCAGCTTAGTACAGCCTCCAGATACGCAGTATTTT
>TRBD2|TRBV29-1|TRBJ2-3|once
CSVEGGLAGEGTDTQYF
TGCAGCGTTGAGGGGGGACTAGCGGGAGAGGGGACAGATACGCAGTATTTT
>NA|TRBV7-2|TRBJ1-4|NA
CASSRPRAPNEKLFF
TGTGCCAGCAGCCGGCCGAGGGCTCCTAATGAAAAACTGTTTTTT
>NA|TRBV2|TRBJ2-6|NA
CASSVSGMAGANVLTF
TGTGCCAGCAGTGTATCGGGAATGGCTGGGGCCAACGTCCTGACTTTC